The following is a TCR beta chain sequence with its context. The antigen is unknown. At one boundary the junction diverges from the germline segment, which might be a read error. Patients chosen for sequencing had shown CD8+CD57+ cell expansion by flow cytometry. Every patient presented with severe acquired aplastic anemia. The CDR3 is made up of 14 amino acids. Germline CDR1 SGDLS, CDR2 YYNGEE. The sample is drawn from a study of CD8+CD57+ T cells in acquired aplastic anemia. Study-level information: Sorted CD4+ and CD8+ cells gave an average of about 3 ug of DNA.

Genomic DNA was employed as the template in profiling TCR beta VDJ and CDR3. Each CDR3 protein gets one entry after TCRdb re-called the reads with MiXCR. The data show approximately 250,000 distinct CDR3 sequences, approximately 79% seen once. Study results and caveats: A set of about 28 CD8+ CDR3 sequences was shared between patients and controls, and these sequences appeared highly expressed in patients.

Sequences were obtained from sorted CD4+, CD8+, or CD8+CD57+ T cells (not recorded which) from PBMCs. The source of this sequence is a human donor with aplastic anemia. The chain couples TRBV9 to TRBJ2-1, with D possibly matching TRBD2 (7 bases). The CDR3 sequence: CASSDAGAYNEYVF. The CDR3 DNA reads as TGTGCCAGCAGCGACGCGGGGGCGTATAATGAGTACGTCTTC.